This T cell receptor beta chain was retrieved from a study of cytomegalovirus exposure and HLA in healthy donors. For the study at large: The study placed approximately 80% of its roughly 410 genotyped donors in the Caucasian-associated ancestry cluster.

Study conclusions and caveats: TCR beta chain V- and J-gene trimming was linked, in a later analysis, to a missense variant in DCLRE1C. Rarity characterized most TCR sequences, yet some public TCRs appeared in many donors.

PCR employed 60 Vbeta and 13 Jbeta primers. This table comes from immunoSEQ multiplex PCR, and its TCRdb copy is limited to in-frame clones, with some not included. This table has 55,000 to 75,000 clones, around 73% appearing once. This clone has just one count. Its specificity is not known. Looked up from germline, CDR1 is SGHRS and CDR2 is YFSETQ. The CDR3 is 12 residues long. The germline V and J ends were trimmed by 10 bases and 6 bases, with 14 bases remaining between them. The chain employs TRBV5-1 and TRBJ1-3; D gene unclear. Material: PBMCs. The TCR sequence derives from a girl under 18 in good health and CMV-seropositive. Here the CDR3 DNA reads TGCGCCTCTGGAGTAGATGAAAACACCATATATTTT. It encodes CASGVDENTIYF.